This TCR beta chain comes out of a study of blood T cell repertoires in COVID-19. Study at large: From the United States, Italy and Spain came samples of acute and convalescent COVID-19. T cells, B-cell-depleted T cells, or PBMCs supplied cDNA or gDNA.

Source study methods: Counts of nucleated cells, estimated from reference gene primer amplification, were obtained. Assay: immunoSEQ multiplex PCR; the TCRdb copy retains only in-frame clones and omits some. V and J calls and clone size are given by that table; D and trimming were obtained from the DNA. The repertoire consists of hundreds of thousands of clones, with approximately 81% occurring once and the leading ten covering approximately 7.2%. The CDR3 totals 15 residues. Germline CDR1 is SGHAT and CDR2 is FQNNGV. V was cut by 0 bases and J by 8 bases, with 15 bases left in between. The TCR originated in a woman older than 75 with acute or convalescent COVID-19. Sequenced input: peripheral blood. This chain links TRBV11-2 with TRBJ2-3; possible D gene TRBD1, 6 bases. The CDR3 region has the DNA TGTGCCAGCAGCTTAGATGTCCAGGGGAAGGGTACGCAGTATTTT. Residues: CASSLDVQGKGTQYF.